This T cell receptor beta chain was found in a study of glioma-infiltrating T cells after dendritic cell vaccination. Study-wide results and caveats: No direct clonality-survival link was found; a diverse polyclonal response may matter.

Germline V gives CDR1 SGHNT, CDR2 YYREEE (reference sequence). V lost 0 bases, J lost 4 bases, and 16 bases lay in between. This CDR3 is 16 amino acids long. On this clone itself: Its antigen is still unknown.

Time point defined: after dendritic cell vaccination, including at tumor progression/relapse. The assay was immunoSEQ multiplex PCR, and TCRdb's table has in-frame clones only and misses some. The sample holds 60,000 or so clones; around nine tenths are singletons and the top ten take 9.5% to 13%. The TCR comes from a human donor with glioblastoma. The starting material was blood, obtained after dendritic cell vaccination. The chain carries TRBV5-4 and TRBJ1-2; the D gene is possibly TRBD1 (5 bases). CDR3 bases: TGTGCCAGCAGCTTGGAAGTAAACAGGCCGTCCTATGGCTACACCTTC. Translated, it gives CASSLEVNRPSYGYTF.